This TCR beta chain was documented in a study of blood T cell repertoires in COVID-19. In the authors' methods: Scientists estimated how many nucleated cells there were by amplifying reference gene primers. Here immunoSEQ multiplex PCR was the method, and the copy in TCRdb shows in-frame clones only, minus some. The V and J calls and the clone size are those of that table, but D and trimming were determined from the DNA. In the table there are more than 40,000 clones, 80% to 90% of which are singletons. The CDR3 totals 13 residues. Trimming left V 1 base short and J 6 bases short, with 7 bases between. Per the germline V gene, CDR1 is SEHNR and CDR2 is FQNEAQ (reference sequence).

The J gene is TRBJ1-5, the V gene TRBV7-9; no definite D call. The sequencing input was peripheral blood. The sequence was obtained from a human donor in a cohort sampled during active COVID-19. The donor label of this sample is uncertain. CDR3 sequence reads: CASSLDEGQPQHF. In DNA, the CDR3 is TGTGCCAGCAGCTTAGACGAGGGTCAGCCCCAGCATTTT.